The present T cell receptor (beta chain) was sequenced within a study of T cells after posttransplantation cyclophosphamide (dated by TCRdb to 2016 to 2018). A note on the overall study: Using TRB sequencing, the study followed how the T cell repertoire reconstituted after myeloablative bone marrow transplantation in which posttransplantation cyclophosphamide served as GVHD prophylaxis. Blood from all 35 or so PTCy patients who had 1-year posttransplant specimens underwent TRB sequencing. Antigen receptor sequencing covered samples from some 35 PTCy-treated patients and around 15 of their related bone marrow donors. Public TRB sequences were compared against a database of over 3,000 sequences linked to responses to pathogens, tumor antigens, self-antigens and alloantigens. Up to 3 additional blood samples from 2 to 5.2 years after transplant were also TRB-sequenced in 3 patients, as was pretransplant blood from 4 patients. Because TRA and TRB clonality correlated tightly in fewer than 10 samples, the subsequent TCR analyses were limited to TRB only. Overall study results and their limits: Across 45 or so patients, TRB clonality was highly associated with recipient CMV seropositivity and CMV reactivation, and PTCy diversity was similar to diversity in CNI/methotrexate controls. At 1-2 months, donor-recipient similarity was low but rose over the first year, and the later blood repertoires were often dominated by donor CD8+ memory clones. The TRB repertoires of T cells infiltrating skin or the GI tract showed only limited overlap with the TRB repertoires found in blood.

CDR1 and CDR2 (MDHEN, SYDVKM) derive from the germline V gene. V sheds 5 bases and J sheds 9 bases, leaving 20 bases between their ends. The cysteine opens and the phenylalanine closes a CDR3 of 15 amino acids. Only the CDR3 DNA is retained, 45 bases long and in frame from the first base. On the day of marrow donation, related bone marrow donors gave peripheral blood samples. Mononuclear cells from peripheral blood and bone marrow were separated by Ficoll-Hypaque density centrifugation and then cryopreserved. CD4+ and CD8+ T cells, including naive and memory subsets, were sorted by FACS using a FACSAria II. Genomic DNA was used for TRB sequencing, which was performed with the immunoSEQ assay at survey resolution or with the hsTCRB kit. The original methods were these. Initial read processing used immunoSEQ software, and repertoire analyses used the LymphoSeq R package. Clonality was computed as 1 minus normalized Shannon entropy, and a Gini coefficient was also calculated for each TRB dataset. Phenotypes of unsorted samples were inferred by mapping TRB sequences from sorted subsets of the recipient or donor onto unsorted samples of the same recipient. The immuneACCESS repertoire file appears here via TCRdb, limited to in-frame rearrangements. These files lack a portion of the clones; in checked studies, under half of the deficit traces to unresolved V genes, and the cause of the others is not known. V and J calls and clone size come straight from that table; D and trimming were deduced from the DNA. Here the sample has 610 or so clones; 70% to 90% occur a single time. In total, the top ten clones hold over 25% of the sample.

In regard to this clone: Its antigen is still unknown. Per-nucleotide qualities are absent, and no much larger clonotype sits a single base away.

Sequenced input: memory CD8+ T cells sorted from blood. This TCR derives from a man in his forties in good health, CMV-negative, and a related stem cell transplant donor. The rearrangement combines TRBV28 with TRBJ2-1, with no D gene named confidently. The DNA reads TGTGCCAGCAGTGCCACAAGCGCCTTAGGCAGTGAGCAGTTCTTC. The resulting protein is CASSATSALGSEQFF.